What follows are 14 T cell receptor beta chains derived from one specimen sequenced in a study of identifying expanded T cells in peripheral blood. Clones were sequenced by immunoSEQ multiplex PCR, and TCRdb holds only the in-frame ones, with some missing. The sample lists 80,000 to 90,000 clones; roughly 86% were seen once. What was sequenced was blood. Receptors originate from a person between 18 and 75 years old in good health.

V usage is TRBV5-6 and J usage is TRBJ2-5; D gene uncertain. Germline loops: CDR1 SGHDT, CDR2 YYEEEE. Trimming left V 4 bases short and J 3 bases short, with 13 bases between. The CDR3 loop spans 14 amino acids. The chain's CDR3 is CASSPNLGKETQYF. CDR3 bases: TGTGCCAGCAGCCCCAATCTTGGCAAAGAGACCCAGTACTTC. Supplemented by reference TRBV5-6 and TRBJ2-5, the full variable domain reads DAGVTQSPTHLIKTRGQQVTLRCSPKSGHDTVSWYQQALGQGPQFIFQYYEEEERQRGNFPDRFSGHQFPNYSSELNVNALLLGDSALYLCASSPNLGKETQYFGPGTRLLVL.

The chain carries TRBV18 and TRBJ2-2; D may be TRBD1 (6 bases). Trimming took off 5 bases at V and 1 base at J, with 14 bases between the two ends. The CDR3 contains 16 residues. Germline V lookup: CDR1 KGHSH, CDR2 LQKENI. The CDR3 DNA sequence: TGTGCCAGCTCAAAATGGGACACCATGAACACCGGGGAGCTGTTTTTT. It encodes CASSKWDTMNTGELFF.

The chain combines TRBV7-2 with TRBJ1-2; 9 bases agree with TRBD1. The CDR3 contains 14 residues. V dropped 3 bases and J dropped 7; count of bases not matched to a gene: 6. The germline CDR1 and CDR2 sequences are SGHTA and FQGNSA. The chain's CDR3 is CASSFTGGIGGYTF. The CDR3 DNA is TGTGCCAGCAGCTTCACAGGGGGCATAGGTGGCTACACCTTC.

The chain links TRBV13 to TRBJ2-7; D is undetermined. CDR3 length: 15 amino acids. Germline V gene sequence: CDR1 PRHDT, CDR2 FYEKMQ (reference sequence). V lost 3 bases to trimming and J lost 2 bases, with 14 bases between them. The CDR3 sequence: CASSLGRVLTYEQYF. The CDR3 DNA reads as TGTGCCAGCAGCTTGGGTAGGGTCCTCACCTACGAGCAGTACTTC. Full variable domain (rest looked up from reference TRBV13 and TRBJ2-7): AAGVIQSPRHLIKEKRETATLKCYPIPRHDTVYWYQQGPGQDPQFLISFYEKMQSDKGSIPDRFSAQQFSDYHSELNMSSLELGDSALYFCASSLGRVLTYEQYFGPGTRLTVT.

The chain has TRBV13 and TRBJ1-2; 12 bases align to TRBD1. Germline CDR1 PRHDT, CDR2 FYEKMQ (reference sequence). V lost 11 bases and J lost 1; bases outside the gene matches: 5. This CDR3 has 14 residues. CDR3: CASGTGGVNYGYTF. The CDR3 DNA reads as TGTGCCTCCGGGACAGGGGGCGTTAACTATGGCTACACCTTC.

Here the CDR3 reads CASSWGQGPTEAFF. DNA for the CDR3: TGTGCCAGCAGCTGGGGACAGGGACCTACCGAAGCTTTCTTT. The genes are TRBV11-2 and TRBJ1-1; TRBD1 matches at 9 bases. CDR3 length: 14 amino acids. V lost 4 bases, J lost 8 bases, and 8 bases stayed unmatched. The germline CDR1 and CDR2 sequences are SGHAT and FQNNGV. Looking up the rest from reference TRBV11-2 and TRBJ1-1 gives the full variable domain: EAGVAQSPRYKIIEKRQSVAFWCNPISGHATLYWYQQILGQGPKLLIQFQNNGVVDDSQLPKDRFSAERLKGVDSTLKIQPAKLEDSAVYLCASSWGQGPTEAFFGQGTRLTVV.

The chain uses TRBV2 and TRBJ1-1; D is perhaps TRBD1 (5 bases). Germline assignment: CDR1 SNHLY and CDR2 FYNNEI. Trimming took off 6 bases at V and 1 base at J, with 9 bases between the two ends. There are 13 residues in the CDR3. The CDR3, as DNA: TGTGCCAGCAGCGGACACCCGAACACTGAAGCTTTCTTT. It specifies CASSGHPNTEAFF.

V gene TRBV5-6 combines with J gene TRBJ1-2, with a weak D call TRBD1 (5 bases). The V end was cut by 4 bases, the J end by 1 base, with 8 bases between. CDR1 and CDR2 from the germline V gene are SGHDT and YYEEEE. The CDR3 extends over 13 amino acids. Written as DNA, the CDR3 is TGTGCCAGCAGCCCACAGGTTAACTATGGCTACACCTTC. Protein product: CASSPQVNYGYTF.

The chain couples TRBV2 to TRBJ2-7; possibly TRBD1 for D (6 bases). Germline V lookup: CDR1 SNHLY, CDR2 FYNNEI. V was trimmed by 8 bases and J by 2 bases, leaving 13 bases between them. The CDR3 runs to 13 residues. This CDR3 is CASLRQGTYEQYF. DNA for the CDR3: TGTGCCAGCTTGAGGCAGGGGACCTACGAGCAGTACTTC.

The rearrangement joins TRBV5-4 to TRBJ1-2; D unresolved. Trimming shortened V by 5 bases and J by 2 bases, and 10 bases separated the two germline ends. This CDR3 comprises 13 residues. The germline V gene has CDR1 SGHNT and CDR2 YYREEE (reference sequence). In DNA, the CDR3 is TGTGCCAGCAGTCCTGACGGGAACTATGGCTACACCTTC. Translation gives CASSPDGNYGYTF.

The chain links TRBV4-2 to TRBJ1-5; possible D gene TRBD1, 5 bases. Per the germline V gene, CDR1 is LGHNA and CDR2 is YNFKEQ. The CDR3 spans 15 residues. The V end was cut by 0 bases, the J end by 3 bases, with 9 bases between. The CDR3 DNA is TGTGCCAGCAGCCAAGATCCCGGGGCCAATCAGCCCCAGCATTTT. Translating it yields CASSQDPGANQPQHF.

The chain has TRBV2 and TRBJ2-7; 9 nucleotides match TRBD1. The ends lost 5 bases at V and 3 bases at J; junction bases unmatched: 5. CDR3 length: 14 residues. Germline V lookup: CDR1 SNHLY, CDR2 FYNNEI. This CDR3 reads CASSPGQGHYEQYF. CDR3 nucleotides: TGTGCCAGCAGTCCGGGACAGGGCCACTACGAGCAGTACTTC.

The V gene is TRBV7-8, the J gene TRBJ2-1, with TRBD2 matching over 12 bases. The V segment lost 3 bases and the J segment 7 bases; nucleotides outside the gene matches: 10. Germline CDR1 is SGHVS and CDR2 is FQNEAQ. This CDR3 spans 17 amino acids. The CDR3 sequence: CASSFYSSGGALNEQFF. CDR3 DNA: TGTGCCAGCAGCTTTTACTCTAGCGGGGGGGCCTTGAATGAGCAGTTCTTC.

The chain carries TRBV6-5 and TRBJ2-7; tentatively, D is TRBD1 or TRBD2 (5 bases each). CDR1 and CDR2 from the germline V gene are MNHEY and SVGAGI. Between the trimmed V and J ends, which lost 6 bases and 6 bases, there was a span of 18 bases. The CDR3 extends over 14 amino acids. This CDR3 is CASRPTGTRREQYF. The DNA for the CDR3 is TGTGCCAGCAGACCAACCGGGACCCGACGCGAGCAGTACTTC.